This TCR beta chain was recovered during a study of T cell repertoires in cytomegalovirus infection. TCRdb recomputed calls from the reads with MiXCR, one row per CDR3 protein. The sample includes 300,000 to 400,000 distinct CDR3 sequences, over 15% of them seen just once. This CDR3 has 13 amino acids. Trimming cost V 9 bases and J 0 bases, with 9 bases left between them. Germline V CDR1 and CDR2: SGHTA, FQGNSA. This clonotype was seen ten or more times. Sequences were obtained from PBMCs. The V call is TRBV7-2, the J call TRBJ1-5; D is ambiguous. The clonotype was recovered from a human donor in good health (CMV status not recorded). Some clones in this sample may be carry-over from other donors' samples. The CDR3 loop is CARPADSNQPQHF. The CDR3 DNA follows: TGTGCCAGACCGGCGGATAGCAATCAGCCCCAGCATTTT.